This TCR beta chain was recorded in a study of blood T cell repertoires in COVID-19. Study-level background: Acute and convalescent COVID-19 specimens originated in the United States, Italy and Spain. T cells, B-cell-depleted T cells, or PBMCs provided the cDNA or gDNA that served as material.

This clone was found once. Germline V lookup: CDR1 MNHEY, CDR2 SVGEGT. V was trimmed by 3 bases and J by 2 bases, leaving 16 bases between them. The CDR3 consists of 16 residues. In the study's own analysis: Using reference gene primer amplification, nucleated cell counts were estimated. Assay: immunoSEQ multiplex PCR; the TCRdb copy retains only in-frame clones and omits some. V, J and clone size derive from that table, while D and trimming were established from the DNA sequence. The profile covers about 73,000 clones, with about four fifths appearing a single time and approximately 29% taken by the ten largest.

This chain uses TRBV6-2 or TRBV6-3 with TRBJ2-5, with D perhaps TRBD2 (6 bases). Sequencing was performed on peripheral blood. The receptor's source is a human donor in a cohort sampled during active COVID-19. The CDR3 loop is CASSYRSALAQETQYF. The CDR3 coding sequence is TGTGCCAGCAGTTATCGGTCCGCCCTAGCGCAAGAGACCCAGTACTTC.